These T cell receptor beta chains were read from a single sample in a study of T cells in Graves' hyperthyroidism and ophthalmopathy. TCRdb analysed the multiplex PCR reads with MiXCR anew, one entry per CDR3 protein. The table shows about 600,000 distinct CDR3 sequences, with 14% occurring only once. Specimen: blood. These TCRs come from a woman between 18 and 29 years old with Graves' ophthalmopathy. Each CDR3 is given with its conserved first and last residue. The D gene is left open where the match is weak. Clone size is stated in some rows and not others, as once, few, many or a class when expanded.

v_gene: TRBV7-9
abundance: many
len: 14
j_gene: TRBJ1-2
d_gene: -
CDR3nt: TGTGCCAGCAGCTTGTCCGGTCCTAACTATGGCTACACCTTC
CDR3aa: CASSLSGPNYGYTF

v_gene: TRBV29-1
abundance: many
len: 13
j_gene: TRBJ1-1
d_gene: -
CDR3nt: TGCAGCGTTGTTTCTTGGGAAAACACTGAAGCTTTCTTT
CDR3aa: CSVVSWENTEAFF

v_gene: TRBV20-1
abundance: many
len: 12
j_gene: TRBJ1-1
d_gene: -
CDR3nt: TGCAGTGCTAGAGACAGGTACACTGAAGCTTTCTTT
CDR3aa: CSARDRYTEAFF

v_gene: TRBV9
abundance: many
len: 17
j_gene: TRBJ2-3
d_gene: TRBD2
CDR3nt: TGTGCCAGCAGCCCAGGGACTAGCGGGAGTTACACAGATACGCAGTATTTT
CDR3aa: CASSPGTSGSYTDTQYF

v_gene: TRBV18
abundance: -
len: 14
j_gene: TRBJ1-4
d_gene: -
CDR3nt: TGTGCCAGCTCACCACGCAGTACTAATGAAAAACTGTTTTTT
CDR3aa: CASSPRSTNEKLFF

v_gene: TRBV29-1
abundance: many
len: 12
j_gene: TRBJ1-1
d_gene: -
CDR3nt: TGCAGCGCCCTTCGAGCATTCACTGAAGCTTTCTTT
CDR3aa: CSALRAFTEAFF

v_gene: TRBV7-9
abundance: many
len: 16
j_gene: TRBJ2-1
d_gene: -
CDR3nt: TGTGCCAGCAGCTTACAGGGGGGCGAAACCTACAATGAGCAGTTCTTC
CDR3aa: CASSLQGGETYNEQFF

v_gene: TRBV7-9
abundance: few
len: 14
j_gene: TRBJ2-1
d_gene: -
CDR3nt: TGTGCCAGCAGCGACCGGGACCTCCCCCCGGTGTCGTTCTTC
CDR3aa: CASSDRDLPPVSFF

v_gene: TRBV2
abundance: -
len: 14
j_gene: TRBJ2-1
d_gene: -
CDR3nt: TGTGCCAGCAGTGGGGGGAGCTTTTACAATGAGCAGTTCTTC
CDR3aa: CASSGGSFYNEQFF

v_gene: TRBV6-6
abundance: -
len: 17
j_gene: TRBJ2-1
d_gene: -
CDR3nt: TGTGCCAGCAGTTACCGCCCTCTAGCGTCCTCCTACAATGAGCAGTTCTTC
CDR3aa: CASSYRPLASSYNEQFF